This T cell receptor (beta chain) comes out of a study of response to subunit inactivated influenza vaccine (dated by TCRdb to between 2018 and 2020). Looking at the study overall: Deep quantitative T cell receptor repertoire profiling was used in the study to track responses to a trivalent subunit inactivated influenza vaccine. Study-level results and caveats: According to the authors, only a limited number of new T cells may be recruited by each seasonal influenza vaccination.

According to the germline V gene (reference sequence), CDR1 reads LGHDT and CDR2 reads YNNKEL. The cysteine opens and the phenylalanine closes a CDR3 of 15 amino acids. Of all the DNA, just the CDR3 is kept, 45 bases in frame from base 1. This clonotype showed up just a few times. This receptor's antigen is unknown. At one boundary the junction diverges from the germline segment, which might be a read error. Preparation of the library involved RT-PCR. Sequenced on an Illumina HiSeq 2500. Through fastp at Q25 and MiXCR, TCRdb rebuilt clones from the public reads, retaining in-frame beta chains. Identical CDR3 proteins give one entry, which carries the most common genes and DNA. The sample contains about half a million distinct CDR3 sequences, about 8% of them found a single time. The ten largest account for under 15% of the sample.

Sequenced here: PBMCs from blood, sampled roughly 24 months after vaccination. The TCR comes from a man aged 45-69 years who received an inactivated influenza vaccine. Donor details come from another sample of the same person, matched by shared clones. Rearrangement joined TRBV3-1 to TRBJ1-1; matching of 6 bases hints at TRBD1 as the D gene. The DNA sequence follows: TGTGCCAGCAGCCAACGACCCACAGGGCCCACTGAAGCTTCCTTT. This encodes CASSQRPTGPTEASF.